This T cell receptor beta chain was identified during a study of cytomegalovirus exposure and HLA in healthy donors. Study-wide context: The same platform was used for the 90 to 150 validation repertoires and the roughly 680 first-cohort repertoires, a later analysis reported.

The V and J ends lost 6 bases and 2 bases, in that order; junction bases with no gene match: 8. Germline CDR1 reads SEHNR; CDR2 reads FQNEAQ (reference sequence). This CDR3 region has 15 residues. Using immunoSEQ multiplex PCR, the repertoire was profiled, and TCRdb retains in-frame clones only, with some absent. The sample yields 200,000 to 250,000 clones, around nine tenths seen once. Study-wide results and caveats: The majority of TCR sequences were rare, yet some public TCRs appeared in many donors. The authors listed 180 or so TCR beta chains as cytomegalovirus-associated.

Separate from the 666-subject first cohort, the 120-subject validation cohort was the one that the donors belonged to. The sample holds one count of this clone. The antigen remains undetermined. The TCR comes from a woman younger than 30 in good health and CMV-seronegative. V and J are TRBV7-9 and TRBJ2-3; TRBD1 agrees at 7 bases. Sequencing input: PBMCs. In nucleotides, the CDR3 is TGTGCCAGCAGTGTAAACAGGGGTGACACAGATACGCAGTATTTT. It codes for CASSVNRGDTDTQYF.